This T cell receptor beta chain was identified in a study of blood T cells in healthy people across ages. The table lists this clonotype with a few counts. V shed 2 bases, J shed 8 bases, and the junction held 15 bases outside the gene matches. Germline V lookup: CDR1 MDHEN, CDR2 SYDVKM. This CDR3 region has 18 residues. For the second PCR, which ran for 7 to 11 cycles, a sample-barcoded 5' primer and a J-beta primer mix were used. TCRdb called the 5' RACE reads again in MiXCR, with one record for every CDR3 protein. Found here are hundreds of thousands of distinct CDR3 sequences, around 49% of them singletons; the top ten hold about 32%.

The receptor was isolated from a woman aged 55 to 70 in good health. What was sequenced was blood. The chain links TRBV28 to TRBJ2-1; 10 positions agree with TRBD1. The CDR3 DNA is TGTGCCAGCAGTTTACGACGAAGTCGGGACAGGGGAATCGATGAGCAGTTCTTC. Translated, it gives CASSLRRSRDRGIDEQFF.